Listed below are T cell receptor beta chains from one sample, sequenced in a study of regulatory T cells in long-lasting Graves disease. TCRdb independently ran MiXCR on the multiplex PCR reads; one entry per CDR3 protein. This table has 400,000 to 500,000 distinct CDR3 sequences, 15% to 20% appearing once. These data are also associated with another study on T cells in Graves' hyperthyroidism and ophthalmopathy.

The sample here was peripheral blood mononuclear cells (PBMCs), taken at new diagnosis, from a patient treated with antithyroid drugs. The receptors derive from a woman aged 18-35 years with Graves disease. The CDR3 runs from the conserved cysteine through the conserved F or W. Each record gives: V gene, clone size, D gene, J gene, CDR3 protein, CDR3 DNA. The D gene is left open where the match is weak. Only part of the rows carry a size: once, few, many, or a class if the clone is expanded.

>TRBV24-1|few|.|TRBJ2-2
CATSDPARPQTNTGELFF
TGTGCCACCAGTGACCCTGCGCGGCCCCAGACGAACACCGGGGAGCTGTTTTTT
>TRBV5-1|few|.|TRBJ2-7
CASSFVTTGEQYF
TGCGCCAGCAGCTTCGTGACAACGGGCGAGCAGTACTTC
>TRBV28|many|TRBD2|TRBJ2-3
CASSLWGGTTTDTQYF
TGTGCCAGCAGTTTATGGGGCGGGACTACCACAGATACGCAGTATTTT
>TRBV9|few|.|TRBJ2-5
CASSLRSRETQYF
TGTGCCAGCAGCCTTAGAAGTAGGGAGACCCAGTACTTC
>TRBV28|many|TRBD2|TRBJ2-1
CASSAGTSGNNEQFF
TGTGCCAGCAGCGCCGGGACTAGCGGAAACAATGAGCAGTTCTTC
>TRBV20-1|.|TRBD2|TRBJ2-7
CSASRLAVPYEQYF
TGCAGTGCTAGTCGGCTAGCGGTTCCCTACGAGCAGTACTTC
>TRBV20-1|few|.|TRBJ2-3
CSARDEGSSTDTQYF
TGCAGTGCTAGAGATGAGGGGTCTAGCACAGATACGCAGTATTTT
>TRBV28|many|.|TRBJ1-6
CASSLRRRPTRGSPLHF
TGTGCCAGCAGTTTAAGGCGACGGCCTACCCGTGGTTCACCCCTCCACTTT
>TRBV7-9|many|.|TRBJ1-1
CASSLAGMNTEAFF
TGTGCCAGCAGCTTAGCCGGGATGAACACTGAAGCTTTCTTT
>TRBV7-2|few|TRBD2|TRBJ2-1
CASSITSGRAGEQFF
TGTGCCAGCAGCATAACTAGCGGGAGGGCAGGTGAGCAGTTCTTC
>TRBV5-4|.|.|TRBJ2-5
CASSAQGIQETQYF
TGTGCCAGCAGCGCTCAAGGCATACAAGAGACCCAGTACTTC
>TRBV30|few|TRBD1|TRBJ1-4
CAWGTGTVGEKLFF
TGTGCCTGGGGCACCGGGACAGTCGGGGAAAAACTGTTTTTT
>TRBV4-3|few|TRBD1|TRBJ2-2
CASSQVQGAVTGELFF
TGCGCCAGCAGCCAAGTTCAGGGGGCGGTCACCGGGGAGCTGTTTTTT
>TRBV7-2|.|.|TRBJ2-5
CASSLRANQETQYF
TGTGCCAGCAGCCTTAGAGCAAACCAAGAGACCCAGTACTTC
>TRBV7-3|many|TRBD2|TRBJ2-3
CASSPWGRGSTDTQYF
TGTGCCAGCAGCCCTTGGGGGAGGGGAAGCACAGATACGCAGTATTTT
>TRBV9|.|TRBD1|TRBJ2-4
CASSAGQGLAKNIQYF
TGTGCCAGCAGCGCAGGACAGGGCCTAGCCAAAAACATTCAGTACTTC
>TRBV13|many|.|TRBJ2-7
CASSSNDYEQYF
TGTGCCAGCAGCTCAAACGACTACGAGCAGTACTTC
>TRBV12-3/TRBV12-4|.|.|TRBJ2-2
CASSQQGKGTGELFF
TGTGCCAGCAGTCAGCAGGGGAAAGGGACCGGGGAGCTGTTTTTT
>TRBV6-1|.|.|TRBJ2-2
CASNGAREPSNTGELFF
TGTGCCAGCAACGGGGCTAGGGAGCCGTCGAACACCGGGGAGCTGTTTTTT
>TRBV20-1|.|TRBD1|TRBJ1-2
CSATGQNYGYTF
TGCAGTGCAACGGGACAGAACTATGGCTACACCTTC
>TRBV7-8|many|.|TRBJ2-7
CASSKLGTYGEQYF
TGTGCCAGCAGCAAGCTTGGTACCTATGGGGAGCAGTACTTC
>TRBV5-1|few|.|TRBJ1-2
CATPMAEDINYGYTF
TGCGCCACACCAATGGCAGAAGATATTAACTATGGCTACACCTTC
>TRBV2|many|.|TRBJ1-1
CASSEEVLLNTEAFF
TGTGCCAGCAGTGAAGAGGTCCTTTTGAACACTGAAGCTTTCTTT
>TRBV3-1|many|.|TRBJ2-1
CASSLSHREQFF
TGTGCCAGCAGCCTATCACACCGTGAGCAGTTCTTC
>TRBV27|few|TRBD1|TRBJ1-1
CASSNNLRGGTEAFF
TGTGCCAGCAGCAACAACCTCAGGGGGGGCACTGAAGCTTTCTTT
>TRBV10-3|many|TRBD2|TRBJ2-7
CATLTSGEQYF
TGTGCCACGTTAACTAGCGGCGAGCAGTACTTC
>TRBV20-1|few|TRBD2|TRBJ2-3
CSARWEGQDTQYF
TGCAGTGCTAGGTGGGAGGGCCAGGATACGCAGTATTTT
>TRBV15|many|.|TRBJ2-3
CATSRVDTGDTQYF
TGTGCCACCAGCAGAGTCGACACCGGGGATACGCAGTATTTT
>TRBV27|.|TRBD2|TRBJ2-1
CASSNWGGSGNEQFF
TGTGCCAGCAGCAATTGGGGGGGATCGGGGAATGAGCAGTTCTTC
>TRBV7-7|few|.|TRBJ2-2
CASSSGQNTGELFF
TGTGCTAGCAGCTCGGGACAGAACACCGGGGAGCTGTTTTTT
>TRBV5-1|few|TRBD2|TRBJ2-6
CASSRGVSGANVLTF
TGCGCCAGCAGCCGGGGGGTATCTGGGGCCAACGTCCTGACTTTC
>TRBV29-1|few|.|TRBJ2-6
CSVAHAGANVLTF
TGCAGCGTTGCCCACGCGGGGGCCAACGTCCTGACTTTC
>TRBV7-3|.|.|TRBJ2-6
CASSPPSPGFSGANVLTF
TGTGCCAGCAGCCCACCCTCCCCAGGGTTTTCTGGGGCCAACGTCCTGACTTTC
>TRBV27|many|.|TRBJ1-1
CASSFFENTEAFF
TGTGCCAGCAGTTTCTTTGAGAACACTGAAGCTTTCTTT
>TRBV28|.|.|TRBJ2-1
CASSARIEQFF
TGTGCCAGCAGTGCCCGTATTGAGCAGTTCTTC
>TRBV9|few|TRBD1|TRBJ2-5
CASSSNRDRGGETQYF
TGTGCCAGCAGCTCAAACCGGGACAGGGGAGGGGAGACCCAGTACTTC
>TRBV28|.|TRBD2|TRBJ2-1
CASSILAGVNEQFF
TGTGCCAGCAGTATATTAGCGGGAGTCAATGAGCAGTTCTTC
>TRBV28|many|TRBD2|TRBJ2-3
CASSSPEKTGGPADTQYF
TGTGCCAGCAGTTCTCCGGAAAAGACGGGAGGGCCCGCAGATACGCAGTATTTT
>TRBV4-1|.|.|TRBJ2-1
CASSQDPGTASYNEQFF
TGCGCCAGCAGCCAAGATCCTGGGACGGCTTCCTACAATGAGCAGTTCTTC
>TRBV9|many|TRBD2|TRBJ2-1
CASSVGLADYNEQFF
TGTGCCAGCAGCGTAGGTCTAGCGGATTACAATGAGCAGTTCTTC
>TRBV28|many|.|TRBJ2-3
CAVKGGWETDTQYF
TGTGCCGTCAAGGGAGGTTGGGAAACAGATACGCAGTATTTT
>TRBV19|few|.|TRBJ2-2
CASSIWGNTGELFF
TGTGCCAGTAGTATTTGGGGGAACACCGGGGAGCTGTTTTTT
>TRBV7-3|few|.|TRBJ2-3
CASSLEVTKFPMQYF
TGTGCCAGCAGCTTAGAGGTTACCAAATTCCCCATGCAGTATTTT
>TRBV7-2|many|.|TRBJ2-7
CASSLGQASSYEQYF
TGTGCCAGCAGCTTAGGACAGGCGAGCTCCTACGAGCAGTACTTC
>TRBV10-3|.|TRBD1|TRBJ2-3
CAISGTGSEDTQYF
TGTGCCATCAGCGGGACAGGGAGTGAAGATACGCAGTATTTT
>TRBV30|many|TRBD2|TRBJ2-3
CAWGARGTSGKSTDTQYF
TGTGCCTGGGGGGCGCGTGGGACTAGCGGGAAAAGCACAGATACGCAGTATTTT
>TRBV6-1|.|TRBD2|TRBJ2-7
CATSHSGNPHEQYF
TGTGCCACCTCACATAGCGGGAATCCCCACGAGCAGTACTTC
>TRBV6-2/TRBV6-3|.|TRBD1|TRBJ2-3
CASIKNFGTGEDTQYF
TGTGCCAGCATTAAAAATTTCGGGACAGGGGAAGATACGCAGTATTTT
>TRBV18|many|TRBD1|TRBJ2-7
CASSQDRGVFYEQYF
TGTGCCAGCTCACAAGACAGGGGAGTTTTCTACGAGCAGTACTTC
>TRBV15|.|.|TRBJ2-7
CATSRDTGTNEQYF
TGTGCCACCAGCAGAGACACGGGAACCAACGAGCAGTACTTC
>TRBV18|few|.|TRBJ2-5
CASSPEGLRETQYF
TGTGCCAGCTCACCAGAAGGACTACGGGAGACCCAGTACTTC
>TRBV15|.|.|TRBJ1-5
CATSRDGGFSNQPQHF
TGTGCCACCAGCAGAGATGGCGGGTTTAGCAATCAGCCCCAGCATTTT